The 30 T cell receptor beta chains below were found in one sample sequenced in a study of shared clonotypes between healthy human individuals (dated by TCRdb to 2018 to 2020). The method was the immunoSEQ multiplex PCR assay. The clones in this table, taken by TCRdb from immuneACCESS, are in-frame only. Not every clone is retained; where verified, under half of the shortfall comes from an unresolved V gene, and the cause of the rest is unknown. Across this sample there are fewer than 550,000 clones, with 60% to 80% seen only once. Around 12% of the sample is taken by the ten largest. The sample taken for sequencing was PBMCs. All receptors derive from a woman between 40 and 50 years old in good health. Some clones in this sample may be carry-over from other donors' samples.

V and J are TRBV5-1 and TRBJ2-5, with D tentatively TRBD2 (5 bases). The ends were cut back, 0 bases at V and 4 bases at J, with 13 bases in the middle. The CDR3 is 15 amino acids. Per germline, CDR1 SGHRS and CDR2 YFSETQ. The CDR3 DNA follows: TGCGCCAGCAGCTTGGGGGGAGTTATCGGAGAGACCCAGTACTTC. Translation: CASSLGGVIGETQYF.

V is TRBV5-5 and J is TRBJ1-4; TRBD1 aligns across 7 bases. This CDR3 has 13 amino acids. Per germline, CDR1 SGHKS and CDR2 YYEKEE (reference sequence). The junction had 5 bases not matched to a gene; V was cut back by 4 bases and J by 8 bases. CDR3 DNA: TGTGCCAGCAGCCTAGGACAGGACGAAAAACTGTTTTTT. This sequence encodes CASSLGQDEKLFF. The entire variable domain, with the rest obtained from reference TRBV5-5 and TRBJ1-4, is as follows: DAGVTQSPTHLIKTRGQQVTLRCSPISGHKSVSWYQQVLGQGPQFIFQYYEKEERGRGNFPDRFSARQFPNYSSELNVNALLLGDSALYLCASSLGQDEKLFFGSGTQLSVL.

This CDR3 reads CATRGAGQETQYF. The CDR3 region has the DNA TGTGCCACCCGGGGGGCGGGACAAGAGACCCAGTACTTC. The rearrangement joins TRBV15 to TRBJ2-5; weak D call: TRBD2 (7 bases). The CDR3 totals 13 residues. Trimming cost V 8 bases and J 2 bases, with 12 bases left between them. Per the germline V gene, CDR1 is LNHNV and CDR2 is YYDKDF (reference sequence). Supplemented by reference TRBV15 and TRBJ2-5, the full variable domain reads DAMVIQNPRYQVTQFGKPVTLSCSQTLNHNVMYWYQQKSSQAPKLLFHYYDKDFNNEADTPDNFQSRRPNTSFCFLDIRSPGLGDTAMYLCATRGAGQETQYFGPGTRLLVL.

This rearrangement joins TRBV11-3 to TRBJ2-3; TRBD2 matches at 12 bases. After removal of 4 bases from V and 4 bases from J, the junction contained 6 bases not matched to a gene. The CDR3 spans 16 residues. Germline values: CDR1 SGHNT, CDR2 YENEEA. CDR3 sequence reads: CASSSGTSGLSDTQYF. Here the CDR3 DNA reads TGTGCCAGCAGCTCCGGGACTAGCGGGCTGTCAGATACGCAGTATTTT.

In this sample, this clone turned up many times. The rearrangement joins TRBV29-1 to TRBJ1-1, with D possibly matching TRBD1 (5 bases). The CDR3 consists of 13 residues. Germline CDR1 is SQVTM and CDR2 is ANQGSEA. The ends were cut back, 5 bases at V and 0 bases at J, with 10 bases in the middle. The DNA for the CDR3 is TGCAGCGTTAGCAGGGACTTGAACACTGAAGCTTTCTTT. This sequence encodes CSVSRDLNTEAFF.

The V call is TRBV19, the J call TRBJ2-1; D call uncertain. This CDR3 region has 14 residues. Germline V CDR1 and CDR2: LNHDA, SQIVND (reference sequence). The V end was cut by 4 bases, the J end by 0 bases, with 7 bases between. CDR3 DNA: TGTGCCAGTAGTAGCCTAAGCTCCTACAATGAGCAGTTCTTC. Translation: CASSSLSSYNEQFF.

The gene calls are TRBV9 and TRBJ1-4; the D is unclear. CDR3 length equals 17 residues. V lost 2 bases and J lost 6, with 20 bases in between. Per germline, CDR1 SGDLS and CDR2 YYNGEE. DNA of the CDR3: TGTGCCAGCAGCGTCCCACCAGATAGCCCGGCGTATGAAAAACTGTTTTTT. Its protein is CASSVPPDSPAYEKLFF.

To note about this clone: One junction end does not reproduce the germline sequence, and a read error may be involved. The V gene is TRBV7-3, the J gene TRBJ2-2; possible D gene TRBD1, 5 bases. The length of the CDR3 is 16 residues. CDR1 and CDR2 from the germline V gene are SGHTA and FQGTGA. The CDR3 region is CASSSNSPGNAGELFF. Here the CDR3 DNA reads TGTGCCAGCAGCAGCAATAGCCCAGGGAACGCCGGGGAGCTGTTTTTT.

The rearrangement links TRBV6-1 to TRBJ2-1; D ambiguous. The CDR3 totals 12 residues. CDR1 and CDR2 from the germline V gene are MNHNS and SASEGT. V lost 6 bases and J lost 7, with 10 bases in between. CDR3 bases: TGTGCCAGCAGCCTTTCGCGGAATGAGCAGTTCTTC. Its translation: CASSLSRNEQFF.

The chain is built from TRBV20-1 and TRBJ2-7; unclear D gene. The CDR3 extends over 11 amino acids. Germline CDR1 DFQATT, CDR2 SNEGSKA (reference sequence). In DNA, the CDR3 is TGCGGCAAGAGGAGCGCCTACGAGCAGTACTTC. Encoded protein: CGKRSAYEQYF.

This sequence joins TRBV10-3 and TRBJ2-1, with D hard to call. Deletions cut 0 bases from V and 5 bases from J, with 8 bases between. The CDR3 has 14 residues. CDR1 is ENHRY and CDR2 is SYGVKD in the germline V gene. This CDR3 reads CAISESMSNNEQFF. CDR3 nucleotides: TGTGCCATCAGTGAGTCGATGTCCAACAATGAGCAGTTCTTC.

This clone was seen a single time. The chain couples TRBV7-8 to TRBJ2-7; D not resolved. Germline CDR1 and CDR2: SGHVS and FQNEAQ. Trimming removed 5 bases from V and 7 bases from J, with 15 bases in between. The length of the CDR3 is 13 residues. The CDR3 nucleotides read TGTGCCAGCAGCATCGGACCCCCTGGTGAGCAGTACTTC. It is translated as CASSIGPPGEQYF.

The chain uses TRBV7-8 and TRBJ2-4, with TRBD1 matching 11 bases. CDR3 length: 16 amino acids. The germline CDR1 and CDR2 sequences are SGHVS and FQNEAQ. With 5 bases clipped from V and 1 base from J, the junction kept 4 bases outside the gene matches. CDR3 loop: CASSLRDRGAKNIQYF. The CDR3 coding sequence is TGTGCCAGCAGCCTCCGGGACAGGGGGGCCAAAAACATTCAGTACTTC. Using reference TRBV7-8 and TRBJ2-4 for the parts outside the CDR3, the full variable domain is GAGVSQSPRYKVAKRGQDVALRCDPISGHVSLFWYQQALGQGPEFLTYFQNEAQLDKSGLPSDRFFAERPEGSVSTLKIQRTQQEDSAVYLCASSLRDRGAKNIQYFGAGTRLSVL.

This chain joins TRBV11-2 and TRBJ2-7; D is perhaps TRBD2 (5 bases). Germline assignment: CDR1 SGHAT and CDR2 FQNNGV. The germline V and J ends were trimmed by 6 bases and 3 bases, with 18 bases remaining between them. The CDR3 is made up of 15 amino acids. As DNA, the CDR3 is TGTGCCAGCAGTGTCGTGTTTAGCGTTCGCTACGAGCAGTACTTC. It encodes CASSVVFSVRYEQYF.

V and J are TRBV30 and TRBJ1-6; 7 bases agree with TRBD1. The CDR3 is 14 residues long. The J segment lost 8 bases and the V segment lost 0 bases, leaving 4 bases of the junction unmatched. Germline values: CDR1 GTSNPN, CDR2 SVGIG (reference sequence). CDR3: CAWSVTGWDSPLHF. The CDR3, as DNA: TGTGCCTGGAGTGTGACAGGGTGGGATTCACCCCTCCACTTT. The variable domain in full, with the rest retrieved from reference TRBV30 and TRBJ1-6, is SQTIHQWPATLVQPVGSPLSLECTVEGTSNPNLYWYRQAAGRGLQLLFYSVGIGQISSEVPQNLSASRPQDRQFILSSKKLLLSDSGFYLCAWSVTGWDSPLHFGNGTRLTVT.

The J gene is TRBJ1-5, the V gene TRBV28; D is unclear. The CDR3 contains 13 residues. Germline CDR1 reads MDHEN; CDR2 reads SYDVKM. Trimming removed 8 bases from V and 4 bases from J, with 12 bases in between. CDR3 region: CASGPAPNQPQHF. CDR3 bases: TGTGCCAGCGGGCCAGCCCCTAATCAGCCCCAGCATTTT.

The chain recombines TRBV7-3 with TRBJ2-7; 7 nucleotides agree with TRBD2. Germline V gives CDR1 SGHTA, CDR2 FQGTGA. With V trimmed by 6 bases and J by 4 bases, 12 bases remained unmatched. The CDR3 consists of 15 residues. The CDR3 coding sequence is TGTGCCAGCAGTGAGAGACTAGCAGGGCGGTACGAGCAGTACTTC. Its translation is CASSERLAGRYEQYF.

The chain is built from TRBV4-2 and TRBJ2-5, with 15 bases lining up with TRBD2. The CDR3 has 17 residues. CDR1 is LGHNA and CDR2 is YNFKEQ in the germline V gene. Unmatched junction bases numbered 5, after V lost 4 bases and J lost 2 bases. The CDR3 is CASSLGTSGRTQETQYF. The CDR3 DNA sequence: TGTGCCAGCAGCCTTGGGACTAGCGGGAGGACACAAGAGACCCAGTACTTC.

The chain joins TRBV27 to TRBJ2-7; TRBD1 aligns across 10 bases. The CDR3 contains 14 residues. Germline V gives CDR1 MNHEY, CDR2 SMNVEV (reference sequence). The V and J ends lost 6 bases and 6 bases, in that order; junction bases with no gene match: 8. CDR3 amino acids: CASSFTGTGAEQYF. DNA for the CDR3: TGTGCCAGCAGCTTCACCGGGACAGGGGCCGAGCAGTACTTC.

This clone has a single count. The V call is TRBV19, the J call TRBJ2-1; 11 nucleotides match TRBD1. Germline CDR1 reads LNHDA; CDR2 reads SQIVND (reference sequence). The V segment lost 6 bases and the J segment 7 bases; nucleotides outside the gene matches: 2. The CDR3 sequence is 13 residues long. The CDR3 protein is CASRGQGDNEQFF. The CDR3 nucleotides read TGTGCCAGTAGGGGACAGGGGGATAATGAGCAGTTCTTC.

The V call is TRBV5-4, the J call TRBJ2-1, with D tentatively TRBD1 (6 bases). Germline V gene lookup returns CDR1 SGHNT and CDR2 YYREEE (reference sequence). V was pared by 4 bases and J by 1 base, with 15 bases between. CDR3 length equals 16 residues. The CDR3 DNA follows: TGTGCCAGCAGCGACCGGACAGCAGGGTCCTACAATGAGCAGTTCTTC. Protein product: CASSDRTAGSYNEQFF. Variable domain in full (rest from reference TRBV5-4 and TRBJ2-1): ETGVTQSPTHLIKTRGQQVTLRCSSQSGHNTVSWYQQALGQGPQFIFQYYREEENGRGNFPPRFSGLQFPNYSSELNVNALELDDSALYLCASSDRTAGSYNEQFFGPGTRLTVL.

This CDR3 is CASSPPGQAGNTIYF. CDR3 DNA: TGTGCCAGCAGCCCCCCGGGACAGGCTGGAAACACCATATATTTT. The chain has TRBV6-6 and TRBJ1-3; 8 nucleotides agree with TRBD1. The V gene's germline CDR1 is MNHNY and CDR2 SVGAGI (reference sequence). The CDR3 loop spans 15 amino acids. With 6 bases clipped from V and 2 bases from J, the junction kept 6 bases outside the gene matches.

Only one count was recorded for this clone. The chain couples TRBV30 to TRBJ1-4; possible D gene TRBD1, 5 bases. Trimming removed 1 base at V and 3 bases at J, with 9 bases between. The CDR3 is 14 residues long. Germline CDR1 reads GTSNPN; CDR2 reads SVGIG (reference sequence). The CDR3 DNA is TGTGCCTGGAGTGAACGGGGGGCTAATGAAAAACTGTTTTTT. Translating it yields CAWSERGANEKLFF.

This clone showed up just a few times. The V call is TRBV19, the J call TRBJ1-5; D is unresolved. The CDR3 has 16 residues. V was clipped by 2 bases and J by 1 base, with 12 bases between them. Germline assignment: CDR1 LNHDA and CDR2 SQIVND (reference sequence). CDR3 in DNA: TGTGCCAGTAGTATAAGCTTGTCAGTGAGCAATCAGCCCCAGCATTTT. It specifies CASSISLSVSNQPQHF.

The chain links TRBV30 to TRBJ2-5; 7 nucleotides match TRBD1. The end of the DNA is better explained by TRBJ2-7, so the J call may be wrong. From germline, CDR1 is GTSNPN and CDR2 SVGIG (reference sequence). The CDR3 is 16 residues long. In DNA, the CDR3 is TGTGCCTGGACAGACCAGGGACAGAAGATATCCTACGAGCAGTACTTC. Amino acids: CAWTDQGQKISYEQYF.

The CDR3 spells CASNAPGSHYGYTF. The CDR3, as DNA: TGTGCCAGCAACGCCCCCGGGTCCCACTATGGCTACACCTTC. This chain uses TRBV5-5 with TRBJ1-2; D remains unclear. CDR1 SGHKS and CDR2 YYEKEE come from the germline V gene (reference sequence). Trimming removed 6 bases from V and 3 bases from J, with 15 bases in between. The CDR3 totals 14 residues.

This clone was detected only a few times. V is TRBV2 and J is TRBJ1-1; maybe TRBD1 (5 bases). Per germline, CDR1 SNHLY and CDR2 FYNNEI. This CDR3 has 13 residues. V was trimmed by 8 bases and J by 1 base, leaving 11 bases between them. This CDR3 reads CASCAQGNTEAFF. The CDR3 DNA sequence: TGTGCCAGCTGTGCGCAGGGGAACACTGAAGCTTTCTTT.

This clone was counted between two and nine times. One end of the junction does not line up with germline, which may come from a read error. This rearrangement joins TRBV10-3 to TRBJ1-1; D is undetermined. The CDR3 is 14 residues long. Looked up from germline, CDR1 is ENHRY and CDR2 is SYGVKD. The CDR3: CAIGEGGLNTEAFF. For the CDR3, the DNA is TGTGCCATCGGTGAGGGAGGATTGAACACTGAAGCTTTCTTT.

This chain links TRBV5-1 with TRBJ2-7, with 7 bases lining up with TRBD1. The CDR3 has 13 residues. Looked up from germline, CDR1 is SGHRS and CDR2 is YFSETQ. The V segment lost 4 bases and the J segment 3 bases; nucleotides outside the gene matches: 4. The CDR3 DNA sequence: TGCGCCAGCAGCCCAAACAGGGGCTACGAGCAGTACTTC. Translation gives CASSPNRGYEQYF.

This clone has only one observation. The chain has TRBV5-1 and TRBJ1-1; D unresolved. Germline CDR1 and CDR2: SGHRS and YFSETQ. The ends were cut back, 0 bases at V and 4 bases at J, with 10 bases in the middle. The CDR3 runs to 14 residues. The CDR3 DNA is TGCGCCAGCAGCTTGGAACAGCCAAGCACTGAAGCTTTCTTT. It encodes CASSLEQPSTEAFF. The whole variable domain, filled in from reference TRBV5-1 and TRBJ1-1, reads KAGVTQTPRYLIKTRGQQVTLSCSPISGHRSVSWYQQTPGQGLQFLFEYFSETQRNKGNFPGRFSGRQFSNSRSEMNVSTLELGDSALYLCASSLEQPSTEAFFGQGTRLTVV.